These 11 T cell receptor beta chains came from one sample sequenced in a study of blood T cell repertoires in COVID-19. The protocol was immunoSEQ multiplex PCR, while the TCRdb copy is restricted to in-frame clones and leaves out a portion. This sample has under 250,000 clones; 80% to 85% occur once, and the top ten carry 4% to 5.5%. Sequencing was carried out using peripheral blood. These receptors were taken from a middle-aged man with active or convalescent COVID-19.

This rearrangement joins TRBV27 to TRBJ1-6; D is undetermined. Germline CDR1 is MNHEY and CDR2 is SMNVEV (reference sequence). CDR3 length: 18 residues. V shed 2 bases and J shed 6 bases, with 20 bases lying between them. In DNA, the CDR3 is TGTGCCAGCAGTTTAGGGTCCGGGCCTCGAGGAGGTAATTCACCCCTCCACTTT. This sequence encodes CASSLGSGPRGGNSPLHF.

The chain joins TRBV6-5 to TRBJ1-2; a weak D match, TRBD1 (5 bases). V was pared by 6 bases and J by 7 bases, with 18 bases between. The CDR3 extends over 14 amino acids. Germline V gives CDR1 MNHEY, CDR2 SVGAGI. CDR3 nucleotide sequence: TGTGCCAGCAGACCCCCGGGGGGGGTCGGTGGCTACACCTTC. Its protein product is CASRPPGGVGGYTF.

CDR3 amino acids: CASRSGGGSTDTQYF. CDR3 in DNA: TGTGCCAGTAGAAGCGGCGGGGGTAGTACAGATACGCAGTATTTT. J is TRBJ2-3 and V is TRBV19, with TRBD2 matching 7 bases. V shed 6 bases, J shed 3 bases, and the junction held 9 bases outside the gene matches. In germline, CDR1 is LNHDA, CDR2 SQIVND (reference sequence). There are 15 residues in the CDR3.

The V call is TRBV30, the J call TRBJ1-3; no firm D call. Trimming stripped 4 bases from V and 0 bases from J, with 4 bases between. Germline CDR1 GTSNPN, CDR2 SVGIG (reference sequence). The CDR3 is 12 residues long. CDR3 amino acids: CAWTTSGNTIYF. CDR3 DNA sequence: TGTGCCTGGACTACCTCTGGAAACACCATATATTTT.

Here the CDR3 reads CAISEWDRASYEQYF. The DNA of the CDR3 is TGTGCCATCAGTGAATGGGACAGGGCCTCCTACGAGCAGTACTTC. J is TRBJ2-7 and V is TRBV10-3, with TRBD1 matching 9 bases. The J segment lost 0 bases and the V segment lost 3 bases, leaving 3 bases of the junction unmatched. The CDR3 covers 15 residues. The V gene's germline CDR1 is ENHRY and CDR2 SYGVKD.

This clone was recorded a few times. The V call is TRBV3-1 (or the pseudogene TRBV3-2), the J call TRBJ1-1; D uncertain. Looked up from germline, CDR1 is LGHDT and CDR2 is YNNKEL (reference sequence). Trimming cost V 3 bases and J 1 base, with 9 bases left between them. This CDR3 has 14 residues. CDR3 in amino acids: CASSHTDSNTEAFF. The CDR3 DNA reads as TGTGCCAGCAGCCATACAGATTCGAACACTGAAGCTTTCTTT.

The V call is TRBV30, the J call TRBJ1-1; D gene ambiguous. The CDR3 sequence is 12 residues long. The V gene's germline CDR1 is GTSNPN and CDR2 SVGIG (reference sequence). Deletions cut 2 bases from V and 1 base from J, with 5 bases between. The CDR3 protein is CAWSRANTEAFF. The CDR3 DNA is TGTGCCTGGAGTCGAGCGAACACTGAAGCTTTCTTT.

The gene calls are TRBV29-1 and TRBJ2-7; D might be TRBD1 (6 bases). Trimming stripped 1 base from V and 0 bases from J, with 10 bases between. The germline V gene has CDR1 SQVTM and CDR2 ANQGSEA. The CDR3 has 14 residues. CDR3 coding DNA: TGCAGCGTTGAAGTAGAGGACAGCTCCTACGAGCAGTACTTC. Translating gives CSVEVEDSSYEQYF.

The chain is built from TRBV30 and TRBJ2-5; TRBD1 aligns across 8 bases. Germline V gene sequence: CDR1 GTSNPN, CDR2 SVGIG (reference sequence). The CDR3 totals 12 residues. The V and J ends lost 8 bases and 5 bases, in that order; junction bases with no gene match: 7. CDR3 residues: CAGGQARETQYF. The CDR3, as DNA: TGTGCCGGGGGACAGGCCCGCGAGACCCAGTACTTC.

This clone was picked up one time. The sample carries other DNA sequences with the same CDR3. V is TRBV19 and J is TRBJ2-5; TRBD1 aligns across 10 bases. The CDR3 loop spans 14 amino acids. V lost 6 bases and J lost 4; bases outside the gene matches: 5. Germline-derived CDR1 and CDR2 are LNHDA and SQIVND (reference sequence). CDR3 amino acids: CASSPDRGLETQYF. In DNA, the CDR3 is TGTGCCAGTAGCCCTGACAGGGGGCTAGAGACCCAGTACTTC.

The V call is TRBV27, the J call TRBJ1-6; 9 nucleotides agree with TRBD1. There are 15 residues in the CDR3. CDR1 and CDR2 (germline): MNHEY, SMNVEV (reference sequence). After removal of 6 bases from V and 3 bases from J, the junction contained 3 bases not matched to a gene. CDR3 loop: CASSPGQGYNSPLHF. The CDR3 region has the DNA TGTGCCAGCAGCCCGGGACAGGGCTATAATTCACCCCTCCACTTT.